Listed here are 5 T cell receptor beta chains from one sample, sequenced in a study of blood T cell repertoires in COVID-19. Method: immunoSEQ multiplex PCR; TCRdb's copy keeps in-frame clones and lacks some. The data show fewer than 150,000 clones, with around 80% seen just once and over 9.5% held by the top ten. The sequenced sample was peripheral blood. These receptors came from a man aged 60 to 69 who had recovered from COVID-19.

CDR3 bases: TGTGCCAGCAGTTTAGGGGGACAGGGGAGTGAAAAACTGTTTTTT. This codes for CASSLGGQGSEKLFF. V and J are TRBV28 and TRBJ1-4; TRBD1 matches 10 bases. The CDR3 covers 15 residues. V lost 2 bases, J lost 7 bases, and 4 bases stayed unmatched. Germline CDR1 and CDR2: MDHEN and SYDVKM.

This clone came up once. The chain recombines TRBV5-6 with TRBJ1-1; D not certain. The CDR3 sequence is 13 residues long. V lost 3 bases and J lost 1, with 7 bases in between. Germline V gene lookup returns CDR1 SGHDT and CDR2 YYEEEE. CDR3 bases: TGTGCCAGCAGCTATAACAGGAACACTGAAGCTTTCTTT. Protein product: CASSYNRNTEAFF.

The table lists this clone with a few counts. This rearrangement joins TRBV5-1 to TRBJ2-1, with TRBD1 identical over 8 bases. Germline V gene sequence: CDR1 SGHRS, CDR2 YFSETQ. After removal of 0 bases from V and 8 bases from J, the junction contained 7 bases not matched to a gene. There are 15 residues in the CDR3. This chain's CDR3 is CASSLVMAGGHEQFF. In nucleotides, the CDR3 is TGCGCCAGCAGCTTGGTGATGGCAGGGGGCCATGAGCAGTTCTTC.

The sample holds a few counts of this clone. The CDR3 here is CASSPPGGFNTEAFF. The CDR3 region has the DNA TGTGCCAGCTCACCACCAGGGGGATTTAACACTGAAGCTTTCTTT. The rearrangement uses TRBV18 and TRBJ1-1; D is possibly TRBD1 (6 bases). Germline CDR1 reads KGHSH; CDR2 reads LQKENI. CDR3 length: 15 amino acids. Deletions cut 0 bases from V and 2 bases from J, with 10 bases between.

V and J are TRBV4-3 and TRBJ2-3; TRBD1 agrees at 7 bases. CDR1 is LGHNA, CDR2 YSLEER, per germline. This CDR3 spans 17 amino acids. The V gene end was trimmed by 1 base and the J gene end by 5 bases; junction bases not matched to a gene: 12. CDR3 in DNA: TGCGCCAGCAGCCAAGGTATAACAGGGGAAGGAAAAGATACGCAGTATTTT. Translated, it gives CASSQGITGEGKDTQYF.